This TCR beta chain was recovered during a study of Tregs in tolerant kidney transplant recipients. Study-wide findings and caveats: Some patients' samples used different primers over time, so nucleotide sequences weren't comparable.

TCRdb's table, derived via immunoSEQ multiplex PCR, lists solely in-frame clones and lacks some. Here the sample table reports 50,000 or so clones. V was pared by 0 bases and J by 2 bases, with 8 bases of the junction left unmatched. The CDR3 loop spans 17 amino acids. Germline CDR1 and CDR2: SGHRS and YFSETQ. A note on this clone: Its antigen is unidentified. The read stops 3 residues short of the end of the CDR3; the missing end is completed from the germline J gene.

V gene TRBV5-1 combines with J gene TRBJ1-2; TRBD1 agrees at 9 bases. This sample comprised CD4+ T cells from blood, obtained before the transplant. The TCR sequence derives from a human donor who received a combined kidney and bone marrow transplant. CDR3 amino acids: CASSLGDRVEANYGYTF. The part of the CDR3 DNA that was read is TGCGCCAGCAGCTTGGGGGACAGGGTCGAGGCGAACTATGGC. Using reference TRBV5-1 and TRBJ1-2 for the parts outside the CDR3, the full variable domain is KAGVTQTPRYLIKTRGQQVTLSCSPISGHRSVSWYQQTPGQGLQFLFEYFSETQRNKGNFPGRFSGRQFSNSRSEMNVSTLELGDSALYLCASSLGDRVEANYGYTFGSGTRLTVV.